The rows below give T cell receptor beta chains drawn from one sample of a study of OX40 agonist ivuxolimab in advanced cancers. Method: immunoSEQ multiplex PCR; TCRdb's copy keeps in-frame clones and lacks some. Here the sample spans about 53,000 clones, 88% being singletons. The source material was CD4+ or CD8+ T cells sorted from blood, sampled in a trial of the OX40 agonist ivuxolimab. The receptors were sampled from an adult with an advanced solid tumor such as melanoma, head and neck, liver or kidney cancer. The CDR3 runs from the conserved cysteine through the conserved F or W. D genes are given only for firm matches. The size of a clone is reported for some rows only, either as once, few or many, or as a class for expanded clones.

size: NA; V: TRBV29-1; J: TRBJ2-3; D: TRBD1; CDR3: CSVEGQGAGGDTQYF; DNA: TGCAGCGTTGAAGGCCAGGGGGCAGGAGGAGATACGCAGTATTTT
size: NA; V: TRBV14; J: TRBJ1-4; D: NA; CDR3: CASSQVRGLSEKLFF; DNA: TGTGCCAGCAGCCAAGTTCGAGGGTTAAGTGAAAAACTGTTTTTT
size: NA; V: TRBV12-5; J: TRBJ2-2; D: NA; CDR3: CASGLPLTGRGELFF; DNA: TGTGCTAGTGGTTTGCCTCTGACGGGGAGGGGGGAGCTGTTTTTT
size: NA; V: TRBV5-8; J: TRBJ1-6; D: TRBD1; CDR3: CASSRILTGGAPLHF; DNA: TGTGCCAGCAGCCGAATACTGACAGGGGGCGCACCCCTCCACTTT
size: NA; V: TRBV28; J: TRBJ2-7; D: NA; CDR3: CASSLGSEQYF; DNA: TGTGCCAGCAGTTTAGGGAGCGAGCAGTACTTC
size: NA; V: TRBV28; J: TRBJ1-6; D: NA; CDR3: CASSWGGGGNSPLHF; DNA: TGTGCCAGCAGTTGGGGAGGGGGAGGCAATTCACCCCTCCACTTT
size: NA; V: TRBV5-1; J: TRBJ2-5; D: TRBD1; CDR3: CASSHDRAETQYF; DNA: TGCGCCAGCAGCCACGACAGGGCGGAGACCCAGTACTTC
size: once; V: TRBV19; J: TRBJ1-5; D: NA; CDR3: CASSPRNQPQHF; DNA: TGTGCCAGTAGTCCCAGAAATCAGCCCCAGCATTTT
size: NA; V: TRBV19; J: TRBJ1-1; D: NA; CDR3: CASREDSTVTEAFF; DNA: TGTGCCAGTAGGGAGGACAGCACGGTCACTGAAGCTTTCTTT
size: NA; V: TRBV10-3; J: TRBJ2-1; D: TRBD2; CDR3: CAISDAGGSYNEQFF; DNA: TGTGCCATCAGTGATGCGGGAGGTTCCTACAATGAGCAGTTCTTC
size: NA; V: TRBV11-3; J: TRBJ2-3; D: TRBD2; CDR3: CASSLAGGSTDTQYF; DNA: TGTGCCAGCAGCTTAGCGGGAGGGAGCACAGATACGCAGTATTTT
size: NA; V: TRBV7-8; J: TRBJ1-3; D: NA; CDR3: CASSSQAGTRLGTIYF; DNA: TGTGCCAGCAGCTCCCAAGCAGGGACTCGGCTGGGCACCATATATTTT
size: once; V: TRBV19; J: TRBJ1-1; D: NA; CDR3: CASTARRDLTEAFF; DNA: TGTGCCAGTACCGCCCGGAGGGATCTCACTGAAGCTTTCTTT
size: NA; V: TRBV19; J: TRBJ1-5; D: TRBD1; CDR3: CASIDRDGQPQHF; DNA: TGTGCCAGTATTGACAGGGACGGACAGCCCCAGCATTTT
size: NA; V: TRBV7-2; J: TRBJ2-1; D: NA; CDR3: CASSREPGRQSDEQFF; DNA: TGTGCCAGCAGCCGGGAGCCGGGACGGCAGAGCGATGAGCAGTTCTTC
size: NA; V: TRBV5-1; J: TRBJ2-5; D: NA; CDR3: CASSFDQETQYF; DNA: TGCGCCAGCAGCTTTGACCAAGAGACCCAGTACTTC
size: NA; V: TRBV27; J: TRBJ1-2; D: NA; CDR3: CASSPDYRANYGYTF; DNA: TGTGCCAGCAGTCCTGATTACAGGGCTAACTATGGCTACACCTTC
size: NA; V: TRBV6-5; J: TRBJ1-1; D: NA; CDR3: CASSYPDRGTEAFF; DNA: TGTGCCAGCAGTTACCCCGACCGGGGCACTGAAGCTTTCTTT
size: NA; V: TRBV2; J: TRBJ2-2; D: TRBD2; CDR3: CASSGLAGFTGELFF; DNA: TGTGCCAGCAGTGGACTAGCGGGATTCACCGGGGAGCTGTTTTTT
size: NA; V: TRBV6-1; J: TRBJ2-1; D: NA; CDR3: CASRPGQYNEQFF; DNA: TGTGCCAGCAGACCTGGGCAGTACAATGAGCAGTTCTTC
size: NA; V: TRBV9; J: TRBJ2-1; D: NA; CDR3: CASSPRGYSYNEQFF; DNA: TGTGCCAGCAGCCCCCGTGGTTACTCCTACAATGAGCAGTTCTTC